The 30 T cell receptor beta chains below all came from one sample that was sequenced in a study of CD8 T cells in ankylosing spondylitis. Each CDR3 protein is one row after TCRdb ran MiXCR on the 5' RACE reads. The table includes 150,000 to 200,000 distinct CDR3 sequences, 15% to 20% detected once. The material sequenced was blood, either unsorted or a sorted T cell fraction (not recorded which). Receptor source: a male donor under 30 with ankylosing spondylitis or in good health (not recorded which).

A single count supports this clonotype. The chain is built from TRBV5-1 and TRBJ2-1; either TRBD1 or TRBD2 may supply D (5 bases each). V was shortened by 4 bases and J by 3 bases, with 14 bases between the two germline ends. The CDR3 runs 15 residues. In germline, CDR1 is SGHRS, CDR2 YFSETQ. The CDR3 is CASSRGGGDYNEQFF. CDR3 nucleotide sequence: TGCGCCAGCAGCCGGGGCGGTGGAGACTACAATGAGCAGTTCTTC.

The genes are TRBV10-3 and TRBJ1-2; D gene uncertain. V was clipped by 2 bases and J by 12 bases, with 19 bases between them. The germline V gene has CDR1 ENHRY and CDR2 SYGVKD. This CDR3 comprises 14 residues. CDR3 coding DNA: TGTGCCATCAGTGAGGGCAGGCCAACCGGGAAGGACACCTTC. Encoded protein: CAISEGRPTGKDTF.

This clonotype was found many times. The chain couples TRBV12-3 or TRBV12-4 to TRBJ1-1; D not resolved. Trimming left V 6 bases short and J 1 base short, with 12 bases between. This CDR3 contains 14 residues. Written as DNA, the CDR3 is TGTGCCAGCAGGCTCCAGAGCTGGAACACTGAAGCTTTCTTT. Translated: CASRLQSWNTEAFF.

This chain joins TRBV12-3 or TRBV12-4 and TRBJ2-6, with TRBD2 matching over 7 bases. The CDR3 consists of 17 residues. The CDR3 nucleotides are TGTCTCAGCAGTTTAGCGCGACTAGCTTCTGGGGCCAACGTCCTGACTTTC. This encodes CLSSLARLASGANVLTF.

This clonotype was recorded many times. The chain joins TRBV29-1 to TRBJ2-2; 10 positions agree with TRBD2. CDR3 length: 16 amino acids. CDR1 is SQVTM and CDR2 is ANQGSEA in the germline V gene. V was clipped by 3 bases and J by 4 bases; unmatched bases: 8. The CDR3 sequence: CSVDSYVAGGTGELFF. The DNA for the CDR3 is TGCAGCGTTGACTCTTACGTAGCGGGAGGCACCGGGGAGCTGTTTTTT.

This clonotype was picked up many times. The chain joins TRBV12-3 or TRBV12-4 to TRBJ2-1; TRBD2 agrees at 11 bases. V shed 1 base and J 10 bases; nucleotides not matched to a gene: 3. This CDR3 is built from 14 residues. This CDR3 reads CASSLVAGGGEQFF. In nucleotides, the CDR3 is TGTGCCAGCAGTTTAGTAGCGGGAGGGGGCGAGCAGTTCTTC.

The chain employs TRBV7-6 and TRBJ1-2, with 10 nucleotides matching TRBD1. Losses at the gene ends were 1 base for V and 5 bases for J; bases not matched to a gene: 10. CDR3 length: 17 amino acids. The germline gives CDR1 SGHVS, CDR2 FNYEAQ. The CDR3 bases are TGTGCCAGCAGCTTAGAAACCCGGGACAGGGGAACGTATGGCTACACCTTC. Its protein product is CASSLETRDRGTYGYTF. Together with reference TRBV7-6 and TRBJ1-2, the CDR3 gives the full variable domain: GAGVSQSPRYKVTKRGQDVALRCDPISGHVSLYWYRQALGQGPEFLTYFNYEAQQDKSGLPNDRFSAERPEGSISTLTIQRTEQRDSAMYRCASSLETRDRGTYGYTFGSGTRLTVV.

The chain links TRBV23-1 to TRBJ2-7, with 7 bases fitting TRBD1. TRBV23-1 counts as an open reading frame of uncertain function. V trimming: 7 bases; J trimming: 5 bases; junction bases outside the gene matches: 11. CDR3 length equals 14 residues. The DNA of the CDR3 is TGCGCCAGCAATAAATCCCCGACAGGGCACGAGCAGTACGTC. The encoded protein is CASNKSPTGHEQYV.

V gene TRBV20-1 combines with J gene TRBJ2-2; D unclear. The CDR3 is 15 residues long. V gave up 0 bases and J gave up 0 bases, with 8 bases separating them. The germline V gene has CDR1 DFQATT and CDR2 SNEGSKA (reference sequence). CDR3 nucleotide sequence: TGCAGTGCTAGAGATCGGATTGCGAACACCGGGGAGCTGTTTTTT. Protein sequence: CSARDRIANTGELFF.

The chain's CDR3 is CASSYSGTMNTGELFF. The CDR3 coding sequence is TGTGCCAGCAGTTACTCCGGGACAATGAACACCGGGGAGCTGTTTTTT. The chain links TRBV6-2 or TRBV6-3 to TRBJ2-2, with D possibly TRBD1 on 6 matching bases. With 0 bases removed from V and 1 base from J, the gap between germline ends came to 9 bases. The CDR3 length is 16 residues. Germline V gene data show CDR1 as MNHEY and CDR2 as SVGEGT.

This clonotype was observed many times. The rearrangement joins TRBV12-3 or TRBV12-4 to TRBJ2-4, with 10 positions matching TRBD2. Losses at the gene ends were 0 bases for V and 11 bases for J; bases not matched to a gene: 7. The CDR3 loop spans 15 amino acids. CDR3 protein: CASSLARLAGDLQYF. The CDR3 coding sequence is TGTGCCAGCAGTTTAGCGCGGCTAGCGGGGGACCTTCAGTACTTC.

This clonotype was seen ten or more times. The chain recombines TRBV18 with TRBJ2-5; TRBD2 matches at 7 bases. Germline assignment: CDR1 KGHSH and CDR2 LQKENI. The V and J ends lost 2 bases and 2 bases, in that order; junction bases with no gene match: 14. The CDR3 totals 18 residues. The CDR3 sequence is CASSPLPRQRELQETQYF. The CDR3 coding sequence is TGTGCCAGCTCACCATTACCCCGGCAGCGGGAACTACAAGAGACCCAGTACTTC.

This clonotype has at least ten counts. V is TRBV5-1 and J is TRBJ2-5; 7 nucleotides match TRBD1. Germline CDR1 reads SGHRS; CDR2 reads YFSETQ. The CDR3 extends over 13 amino acids. The V and J ends lost 4 bases and 3 bases, in that order; junction bases with no gene match: 3. CDR3 sequence reads: CASSRDREETQYF. The CDR3 DNA follows: TGCGCCAGCAGCCGCGACAGGGAAGAGACCCAGTACTTC.

This clonotype was seen repeatedly, ten times or more. This chain connects TRBV12-3 or TRBV12-4 to TRBJ1-5; a possible D gene is TRBD1 (6 bases). This CDR3 comprises 15 residues. V was pared by 7 bases and J by 1 base, with 14 bases between. The CDR3 region has the DNA TGTGCCAGCAACCCTGGGGGCTCGAGCAATCAGCCCCAGCATTTT. It encodes CASNPGGSSNQPQHF.

The chain joins TRBV11-1 to TRBJ2-7, with a possible D match to TRBD1 (6 bases). Trimming removed 8 bases from V and 3 bases from J, with 20 bases in between. Germline V gene lookup returns CDR1 SGHAT and CDR2 FQDESV (reference sequence). The CDR3 runs to 15 residues. CDR3 sequence: CASPLRDEDSYEQYV. In nucleotides, the CDR3 is TGTGCCAGCCCTTTAAGAGACGAGGACAGCTACGAGCAGTACGTC.

For this clonotype: No DNA is shown, since the ends of the CDR3 on it are uncertain; the CDR3 is the one TCRdb lists. The CDR3 protein is CATQAGENTGELFFF. The chain joins TRBV10-3 to TRBJ2-2; the table's TRBD2 call for D was not verified on the DNA. Per the germline V gene, CDR1 is ENHRY and CDR2 is SYGVKD. The CDR3 is 15 amino acids long, termini counted.

This clonotype was recorded at least ten times. This rearrangement joins TRBV5-5 to TRBJ2-7, with D possibly matching TRBD1 (6 bases). The germline V gene has CDR1 SGHKS and CDR2 YYEKEE (reference sequence). The V gene lost 0 bases and the J gene lost 4 bases, with 11 bases spanning the gap. CDR3 length: 14 residues. CDR3 nucleotides: TGTGCCAGCAGCTTGGAACAGGGCTCTTACGAGCAGTACGTC. Encoded protein: CASSLEQGSYEQYV.

This clonotype was observed a few times. The rearrangement links TRBV29-1 to TRBJ1-4; no firm D call. The CDR3 spans 12 residues. Germline V gene sequence: CDR1 SQVTM, CDR2 ANQGSEA. Deletions cut 1 base from V and 4 bases from J, with 4 bases between. The CDR3 is CSVEGYNEKLFF. The DNA of the CDR3 is TGCAGCGTTGAAGGCTATAATGAAAAACTGTTTTTT.

This clonotype was observed at least ten times. The chain links TRBV24-1 to TRBJ2-1; D might be TRBD1 (5 bases). From germline, CDR1 is KGHDR and CDR2 SFDVKD. CDR3 size: 15 residues. The V end lost 3 bases, the J end lost 2 bases, and 10 bases lay between the germline ends. CDR3 coding DNA: TGTGCCACCAGTGATCCCGCCAGGGCCTACAATGAGCAGTTCTTC. This sequence encodes CATSDPARAYNEQFF.

In this sample, this clonotype turned up many times. The rearrangement joins TRBV9 to TRBJ2-3; 8 bases line up with TRBD2. This CDR3 is 18 amino acids long. The trim removed 4 bases at V and 5 bases at J, leaving 18 bases unmatched. Germline CDR1 and CDR2: SGDLS and YYNGEE. CDR3 bases: TGTGCCAGCAGCTCACCGCCGGGAGCGGGAGTGTGGGAAGATACGCAGTATTTT. This sequence encodes CASSSPPGAGVWEDTQYF.

This clonotype showed up many times. The J gene is TRBJ2-3, the V gene TRBV7-9, with TRBD1 identical over 7 bases. The CDR3 consists of 17 residues. With V trimmed by 10 bases and J by 0 bases, 16 bases remained unmatched. CDR1 is SEHNR and CDR2 is FQNEAQ in the germline V gene (reference sequence). CDR3 sequence (DNA): TGTGCCATTTTCCCTCCGGGACAGCTGTCCAGCACAGATACGCAGTATTTT. Translating it yields CAIFPPGQLSSTDTQYF.

This clonotype was seen ten or more times. This rearrangement joins TRBV24-1 to TRBJ1-2; no reliable D call. The CDR3 covers 11 residues. The V end lost 3 bases, the J end lost 7 bases, and 5 bases lay between the germline ends. Germline V CDR1 and CDR2: KGHDR, SFDVKD. This CDR3 is CATSDGVGYTF. The CDR3 DNA reads as TGTGCCACCAGTGATGGGGTTGGCTACACCTTC.

This clonotype occurred many times. The V call is TRBV27, the J call TRBJ2-7; D not resolved. The CDR3 contains 14 residues. CDR1 and CDR2 (germline): MNHEY, SMNVEV (reference sequence). V was clipped by 0 bases and J by 3 bases, with 9 bases between them. Written as DNA, the CDR3 is TGTGCCAGCAGTTTATCCAAGGGCAACTACGAGCAGTACGTC. It specifies CASSLSKGNYEQYV.

This clonotype was observed many times. The V and J genes are TRBV11-2 and TRBJ2-1; D is possibly TRBD1 (6 bases). With 5 bases removed from V and 5 bases from J, the gap between germline ends came to 19 bases. This CDR3 region has 16 residues. In germline, CDR1 is SGHAT, CDR2 FQNNGV. The CDR3 DNA follows: TGTGCCAGCAGCGTAAAACAGGGTGGTCTACACAATGAGCAGTTCTTC. Protein product: CASSVKQGGLHNEQFF.

This CDR3 reads CASSWTGGAYEQYF. As DNA, the CDR3 is TGTGCCAGCAGTTGGACTGGCGGGGCCTACGAGCAGTACTTC. This chain uses TRBV6-5 with TRBJ2-7; D perhaps matches TRBD2 (6 bases). V was pared by 4 bases and J by 2 bases, with 12 bases between. CDR3 length equals 14 residues. Germline CDR1 is MNHEY and CDR2 is SVGAGI.

This clonotype occurred many times. The chain is built from TRBV4-3 and TRBJ2-1; D unclear. V lost 0 bases, J lost 0 bases, and 3 bases lay in between. Germline assignment: CDR1 LGHNA and CDR2 YSLEER. The CDR3 consists of 14 residues. DNA of the CDR3: TGCGCCAGCAGCCAAGAGAGCTCCTACAATGAGCAGTTCTTC. Its translation: CASSQESSYNEQFF.

The sample holds many counts of this clonotype. In DNA, the CDR3 is TGTGCCAGCTCACCCAAGACCCGCACAGATACGCAGTATTTT. It encodes CASSPKTRTDTQYF. The chain couples TRBV18 to TRBJ2-3; no clear D. The germline gives CDR1 KGHSH, CDR2 LQKENI. The CDR3 loop spans 14 amino acids. The V and J ends lost 3 bases and 1 base respectively, with 8 bases between them.

This clonotype was found many times. The CDR3 loop reads CASSQVPQGAYTF. In DNA form, the CDR3 reads TGCGCCAGCAGCCAAGTCCCCCAGGGGGCGTATACCTTC. This chain uses TRBV4-1 with TRBJ1-2, with 8 bases aligning to TRBD1. Germline CDR1 reads MGHRA; CDR2 reads YSYEKL. J gave up 14 bases and V 1 base, and 9 bases lay outside the gene matches. This CDR3 has 13 amino acids.

This clonotype appeared many times. A junction boundary mismatches the germline segment, possibly from a read error. The chain has TRBV12-3 or TRBV12-4 and TRBJ2-1; D could derive from TRBD1 or TRBD2 (5 bases each). The CDR3 sequence is 11 residues long. As DNA, the CDR3 is TGTGCCAGCAGTCTGGGACCTAAAAACCACTTC. Translating gives CASSLGPKNHF.

This clonotype was picked up a small number of times. The chain joins TRBV20-1 to TRBJ2-7; TRBD1 matches 8 bases. There are 14 residues in the CDR3. The junction had 13 bases not matched to a gene; V was cut back by 6 bases and J by 6 bases. The germline CDR1 and CDR2 sequences are DFQATT and SNEGSKA (reference sequence). The CDR3 region is CSAPLGAGGFEQYF. DNA of the CDR3: TGCAGTGCCCCGCTGGGGGCAGGGGGCTTCGAGCAGTACTTC.